This paragraph reports one TCR beta chain. Its target is unknown. This entry is derived from a study of beta chain features in type 1 diabetes. The study, taken as a whole, reports: All four CD4+ subsets of Type 1 diabetes patients contained TCRB CDR3s that were moderately but significantly shorter.

Investigators reverse transcribed all isolated RNA, so they sequenced expressed TCRB transcripts. Assay used: immunoSEQ multiplex PCR; TCRdb lists only in-frame clones, some missing. The profile shows about 260,000 clones, 20% of them singletons. V was shortened by 6 bases and J by 10 bases, with 19 bases between the two germline ends. This CDR3 comprises 15 residues. The germline CDR1 and CDR2 sequences are KGHSH and LQKENI. The receptor was isolated from a woman aged 40-49 years with type 1 diabetes. The sequenced sample was naive CD4+ T cells from blood. This chain uses TRBV18 with TRBJ1-6; D not resolved. The CDR3 bases are TGTGCCAGCTCGGATTCAGAGGCTCCCGAGTCACCCCTCCACTTT. Translating it yields CASSDSEAPESPLHF.